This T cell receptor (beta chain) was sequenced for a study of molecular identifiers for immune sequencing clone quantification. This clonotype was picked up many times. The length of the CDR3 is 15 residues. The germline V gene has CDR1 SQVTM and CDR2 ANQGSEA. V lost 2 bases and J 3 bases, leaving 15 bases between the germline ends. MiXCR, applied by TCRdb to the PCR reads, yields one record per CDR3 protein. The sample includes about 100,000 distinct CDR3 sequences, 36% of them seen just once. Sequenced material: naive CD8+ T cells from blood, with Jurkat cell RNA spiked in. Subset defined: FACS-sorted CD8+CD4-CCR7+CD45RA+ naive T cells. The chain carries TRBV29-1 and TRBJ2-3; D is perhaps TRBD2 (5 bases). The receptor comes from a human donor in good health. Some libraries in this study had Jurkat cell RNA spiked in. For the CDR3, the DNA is TGCAGCGTTGAAATCCTAGGGAGAGGGACAGATACGCAGTATTTT. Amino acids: CSVEILGRGTDTQYF.